One sample yielded the 20 T cell receptor beta chains listed below, sequenced in a study of regulatory T cells in long-lasting Graves disease. Building the TCR beta libraries relied on iRepertoire HTBI primers, and CDR3 regions underwent Arm-PCR. TCRdb redid the calling of the multiplex PCR reads with MiXCR, one entry per CDR3 protein. The data contain a few hundred thousand distinct CDR3 sequences, about a sixth of them seen just once; the ten biggest clones take up around 20%. Described time point: newly diagnosed GD, antithyroid drugs for less than 3 months. Making the TCR library involved RNA that had been extracted from PBMCs. The data also belong to a second study, concerning T cells in Graves' hyperthyroidism and ophthalmopathy.

Material: peripheral blood mononuclear cells (PBMCs), obtained at new diagnosis, from a patient treated with antithyroid drugs. The receptors stem from a woman aged 18-30 years with Graves disease.

This clonotype was seen at least ten times. The gene calls are TRBV28 and TRBJ2-7; D ambiguous. Trimming removed 3 bases at V and 5 bases at J, with 2 bases between. The CDR3 is 10 residues long. CDR1 MDHEN and CDR2 SYDVKM come from the germline V gene. This chain's CDR3 is CASSFDEQYF. In nucleotides, the CDR3 is TGTGCCAGCAGTTTTGACGAGCAGTACTTC.

The chain links TRBV20-1 to TRBJ2-2, with 15 bases fitting TRBD2. The CDR3 extends over 18 amino acids. Germline CDR1 is DFQATT and CDR2 is SNEGSKA (reference sequence). Unmatched junction bases numbered 5, after V lost 0 bases and J lost 3 bases. The CDR3 nucleotides read TGCAGTGCTAGAGATTGGACTAGCGGGAGGGTTGACACCGGGGAGCTGTTTTTT. Translating gives CSARDWTSGRVDTGELFF.

This chain links TRBV7-8 with TRBJ2-1, with 7 bases matching TRBD1. The CDR3 runs 13 residues. The germline CDR1 and CDR2 sequences are SGHVS and FQNEAQ. After removal of 6 bases from V and 5 bases from J, the junction contained 4 bases not matched to a gene. The DNA of the CDR3 is TGTGCCAGCAGACCCGACAGGGACAATGAGCAGTTCTTC. Translated: CASRPDRDNEQFF.

This clonotype was observed a few times. The V and J genes are TRBV9 and TRBJ1-1; 11 bases fit TRBD1. Per germline, CDR1 SGDLS and CDR2 YYNGEE. This CDR3 comprises 15 residues. V was clipped by 0 bases and J by 5 bases; unmatched bases: 3. Here the CDR3 DNA reads TGTGCCAGCAGCGTAGGGTGGGACAGGGGGACTGAAGCTTTCTTT. It is translated as CASSVGWDRGTEAFF. Looking up the rest from reference TRBV9 and TRBJ1-1 gives the full variable domain: DSGVTQTPKHLITATGQRVTLRCSPRSGDLSVYWYQQSLDQGLQFLIQYYNGEERAKGNILERFSAQQFPDLHSELNLSSLELGDSALYFCASSVGWDRGTEAFFGQGTRLTVV.

The V call is TRBV6-1, the J call TRBJ1-5; 7 positions agree with TRBD1. This CDR3 is built from 14 residues. The V segment lost 5 bases and the J segment 7 bases; nucleotides outside the gene matches: 8. Looked up from germline, CDR1 is MNHNS and CDR2 is SASEGT. Here the CDR3 DNA reads TGTGCCAGCAGTCCCGTAGGGGGCAGGCAGCCCCAGCATTTT. Amino acid sequence: CASSPVGGRQPQHF.

This clonotype showed up many times. The chain couples TRBV10-3 to TRBJ2-2; 7 bases are a match to TRBD1. V lost 7 bases to trimming and J lost 4 bases; unmatched junction nucleotides: 15. From germline, CDR1 is ENHRY and CDR2 SYGVKD. The CDR3 consists of 17 residues. CDR3 DNA sequence: TGTGCCATCAACCCGAGTAGAAACAGGGGCAGCACCGGGGAGCTGTTTTTT. Translated: CAINPSRNRGSTGELFF.

In this sample, this clonotype turned up a few times. CDR3 nucleotides: TGTGCCAGCAGTGAATACTCCAGGGGAAACACCGGGGAGCTGTTTTTT. Translation: CASSEYSRGNTGELFF. V usage is TRBV25-1 and J usage is TRBJ2-2, with D tentatively TRBD1 (6 bases). The V end was cut by 0 bases, the J end by 2 bases, with 10 bases between. CDR1 and CDR2 (germline): MGHDK, SYGVNS. This CDR3 has 16 amino acids. The complete variable domain, with remaining parts taken from reference TRBV25-1 and TRBJ2-2, reads EADIYQTPRYLVIGTGKKITLECSQTMGHDKMYWYQQDPGMELHLIHYSYGVNSTEKGDLSSESTVSRIRTEHFPLTLESARPSHTSQYLCASSEYSRGNTGELFFGEGSRLTVL.

There are a few counts of this clonotype. The chain recombines TRBV25-1 with TRBJ1-3; D gene uncertain. The germline V gene encodes CDR1 MGHDK and CDR2 SYGVNS. This CDR3 has 13 amino acids. V was trimmed by 5 bases and J by 1 base, leaving 6 bases between them. DNA for the CDR3: TGTGCCAGCAGTCGAGGGTCTGGAAACACCATATATTTT. It specifies CASSRGSGNTIYF.

This clonotype has at least ten counts. The V gene is TRBV12-3 or TRBV12-4, the J gene TRBJ2-1; D not resolved. The V end was cut by 5 bases, the J end by 5 bases, with 13 bases between. This CDR3 region has 14 residues. CDR3 coding DNA: TGTGCCAGCAGTGGGGTCTGGCTGAACAATGAGCAGTTCTTC. This codes for CASSGVWLNNEQFF.

This clonotype has ten or more counts. The V gene is TRBV5-1, the J gene TRBJ1-4, with TRBD1 matching 8 bases. Trimming took 4 bases from V and 8 from J; bases not matched to a gene: 7. The CDR3 loop spans 14 amino acids. The germline V gene encodes CDR1 SGHRS and CDR2 YFSETQ. The CDR3 DNA reads TGCGCCAGCAGCCTGGGGACAGGACAAGAAAAACTGTTTTTT. It yields the protein CASSLGTGQEKLFF.

This clonotype was observed at least ten times. This chain uses TRBV5-1 with TRBJ2-3; D gene uncertain. The V gene's germline CDR1 is SGHRS and CDR2 YFSETQ. The CDR3 length is 12 residues. V was cut by 5 bases and J by 3 bases, with 7 bases left in between. CDR3 sequence reads: CASSVQTDTQYF. In DNA, the CDR3 is TGCGCCAGCAGTGTGCAGACAGATACGCAGTATTTT. The full variable domain, its missing parts supplied by reference TRBV5-1 and TRBJ2-3, is KAGVTQTPRYLIKTRGQQVTLSCSPISGHRSVSWYQQTPGQGLQFLFEYFSETQRNKGNFPGRFSGRQFSNSRSEMNVSTLELGDSALYLCASSVQTDTQYFGPGTRLTVL.

In its sample, this clonotype was seen many times. V usage is TRBV7-9 and J usage is TRBJ2-2; 8 bases line up with TRBD1. The junction had 3 bases not matched to a gene; V was cut back by 5 bases and J by 1 base. Germline lookup yields CDR1 SEHNR and CDR2 FQNEAQ (reference sequence). CDR3 length equals 15 residues. CDR3 loop: CASSAGTGNTGELFF. DNA for the CDR3: TGTGCCAGCAGCGCCGGGACAGGGAACACCGGGGAGCTGTTTTTT.

This clonotype was detected a few times. The chain couples TRBV20-1 to TRBJ1-1; possible D gene TRBD1, 6 bases. The CDR3 has 13 amino acids. Germline V gene data show CDR1 as DFQATT and CDR2 as SNEGSKA (reference sequence). Trimming left V 5 bases short and J 0 bases short, with 10 bases between. The chain's CDR3 is CSARDTVNTEAFF. For the CDR3, the DNA is TGCAGTGCTCGGGACACCGTGAACACTGAAGCTTTCTTT.

This clonotype was seen many times. The chain recombines TRBV20-1 with TRBJ2-7; D may be TRBD2 (6 bases). Trimming removed 0 bases from V and 6 bases from J, with 12 bases in between. Per the germline V gene, CDR1 is DFQATT and CDR2 is SNEGSKA (reference sequence). The CDR3 covers 13 residues. The CDR3 region is CSARDLVGGEQYF. The CDR3 DNA is TGCAGTGCTAGAGATCTCGTGGGAGGCGAGCAGTACTTC.

The V and J genes are TRBV9 and TRBJ1-2; possibly TRBD1 for D (6 bases). Germline CDR1 SGDLS, CDR2 YYNGEE. The germline V and J ends were trimmed by 4 bases and 2 bases, with 15 bases remaining between them. The CDR3 loop spans 15 amino acids. Here the CDR3 DNA reads TGTGCCAGCAGCATAGTGTCAGGGGTCAACTATGGCTACACCTTC. Its translation is CASSIVSGVNYGYTF. Based on the CDR3 plus reference TRBV9 and TRBJ1-2, the full variable domain is DSGVTQTPKHLITATGQRVTLRCSPRSGDLSVYWYQQSLDQGLQFLIQYYNGEERAKGNILERFSAQQFPDLHSELNLSSLELGDSALYFCASSIVSGVNYGYTFGSGTRLTVV.

This clonotype was detected ten times or more. This chain joins TRBV27 and TRBJ2-4, with D hard to call. V dropped 6 bases and J dropped 9 bases, with 15 bases sitting between them. The CDR3 loop spans 13 amino acids. Germline assignment: CDR1 MNHEY and CDR2 SMNVEV (reference sequence). CDR3 coding DNA: TGTGCCAGCAGGGGTCCCGTTTTCGCCATTCAGTACTTC. This translates into CASRGPVFAIQYF.

This clonotype has a count of ten or more. The chain links TRBV2 to TRBJ2-1; D is undetermined. Germline lookup yields CDR1 SNHLY and CDR2 FYNNEI. V was clipped by 2 bases and J by 7 bases, with 9 bases between them. The CDR3 is 13 residues long. The DNA for the CDR3 is TGTGCCAGCAGTGAAACCCGAGGTAATGAGCAGTTCTTC. This translates into CASSETRGNEQFF.

V is TRBV27 and J is TRBJ1-5; no definite D call. V lost 5 bases, J lost 0 bases, and 14 bases lay in between. CDR1 is MNHEY, CDR2 SMNVEV, per germline (reference sequence). The CDR3 has 16 residues. The CDR3 bases are TGTGCCAGCAGTCCAGAAGTCCGGGTTAGCAATCAGCCCCAGCATTTT. Protein sequence: CASSPEVRVSNQPQHF.

This clonotype was seen ten or more times. The CDR3 spells CASSRDKFYEQYF. In DNA form, the CDR3 reads TGTGCCAGCAGCCGGGACAAGTTCTACGAGCAGTACTTC. V and J are TRBV6-1 and TRBJ2-7; weak D call: TRBD1 (6 bases). Trimming took 6 bases from V and 3 from J, leaving 12 bases between them. CDR1 MNHNS and CDR2 SASEGT come from the germline V gene. The CDR3 has 13 amino acids.

This clonotype was detected many times. The chain recombines TRBV2 with TRBJ2-7, with 8 bases matching TRBD1. Germline V gene lookup returns CDR1 SNHLY and CDR2 FYNNEI. J gave up 4 bases and V 6 bases, and 8 bases lay outside the gene matches. The CDR3 consists of 14 residues. For the CDR3, the DNA is TGTGCCAGCAGACCTAGACAGGGGCAATACGAGCAGTACTTC. Protein: CASRPRQGQYEQYF.